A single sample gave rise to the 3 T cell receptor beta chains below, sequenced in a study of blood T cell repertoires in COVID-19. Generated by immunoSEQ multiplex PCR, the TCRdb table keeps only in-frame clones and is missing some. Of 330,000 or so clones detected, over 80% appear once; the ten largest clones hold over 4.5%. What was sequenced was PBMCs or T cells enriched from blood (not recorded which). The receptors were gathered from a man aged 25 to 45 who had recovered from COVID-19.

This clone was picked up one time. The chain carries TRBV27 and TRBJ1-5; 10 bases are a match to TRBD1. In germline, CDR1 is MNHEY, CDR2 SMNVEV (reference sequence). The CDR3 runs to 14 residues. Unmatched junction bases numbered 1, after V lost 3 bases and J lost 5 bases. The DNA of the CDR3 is TGTGCCAGCAGTTTGGACAGGGGGTATCAGCCCCAGCATTTT. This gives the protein CASSLDRGYQPQHF.

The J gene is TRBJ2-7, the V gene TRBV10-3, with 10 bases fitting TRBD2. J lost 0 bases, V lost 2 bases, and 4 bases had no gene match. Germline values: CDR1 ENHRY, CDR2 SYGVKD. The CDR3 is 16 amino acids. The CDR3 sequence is CAISETVAGGSYEQYF. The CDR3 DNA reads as TGTGCCATCAGTGAGACTGTAGCGGGGGGCTCCTACGAGCAGTACTTC.

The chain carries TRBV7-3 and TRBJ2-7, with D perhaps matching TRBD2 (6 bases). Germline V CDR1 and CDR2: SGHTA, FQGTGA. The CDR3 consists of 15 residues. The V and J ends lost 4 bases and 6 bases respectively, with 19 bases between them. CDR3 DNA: TGTGCCAGCAGCTCTCTCGGGGGTGGGCGAGGCGAGCAGTACTTC. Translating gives CASSSLGGGRGEQYF.